Below are 10 T cell receptor beta chains sequenced from a single sample in a study of CD8+ T cells in alopecia areata. RNA, once extracted, was reverse transcribed into cDNA for use as the sequencing template. TCRdb's copy holds only in-frame clones and misses some; the assay was immunoSEQ multiplex PCR. The sample carries approximately 210,000 clones, roughly three fifths recorded once. Sample treatment: oral pan-JAK inhibitor, 5-10 mg twice daily. The sample was CD4+ T cells sorted from blood, taken at approximately week 45, from a patient treated with tofacitinib. The receptors here all came from a human donor with alopecia areata.

The chain recombines TRBV4-3 with TRBJ2-2; the D gene is possibly TRBD1 (5 bases). The CDR3 is 14 residues long. From germline, CDR1 is LGHNA and CDR2 YSLEER. The V end was cut by 0 bases, the J end by 6 bases, with 8 bases between. The CDR3 nucleotides are TGCGCCAGCAGCCAAGAAAAGACAGCCGGGGAGCTGTTTTTT. It encodes CASSQEKTAGELFF.

The chain couples TRBV5-1 to TRBJ1-1; D gene uncertain. Germline CDR1 SGHRS, CDR2 YFSETQ. V was trimmed by 2 bases and J by 3 bases, leaving 8 bases between them. CDR3 length equals 13 residues. This chain's CDR3 is CASSFLLDTEAFF. The CDR3 nucleotides are TGCGCCAGCAGCTTTTTACTAGACACTGAAGCTTTCTTT.

This chain uses TRBV5-1 with TRBJ2-5; 11 bases line up with TRBD1. The CDR3 contains 15 residues. CDR1 and CDR2 (germline): SGHRS, YFSETQ. V gave up 3 bases and J gave up 5 bases; unmatched junction bases: 6. CDR3 sequence reads: CASSSRTGGAETQYF. The CDR3 nucleotides read TGCGCCAGCAGCTCTAGGACAGGGGGCGCGGAGACCCAGTACTTC.

The chain is built from TRBV25-1 and TRBJ2-1; D is undetermined. The CDR3 spans 13 residues. Between the trimmed V and J ends, which lost 6 bases and 10 bases, there was a span of 16 bases. CDR1 is MGHDK, CDR2 SYGVNS, per germline. The CDR3 spells CASRISLIDEQFF. DNA for the CDR3: TGTGCCAGCAGGATTTCCCTCATCGACGAGCAGTTCTTC.

The chain links TRBV7-3 to TRBJ2-1; the D is unclear. CDR1 and CDR2 from the germline V gene are SGHTA and FQGTGA. Deletions cut 3 bases from V and 2 bases from J, with 8 bases between. The CDR3 is 14 amino acids. The CDR3 DNA sequence: TGTGCCAGCAGCTTGACTTCTACCTACAATGAGCAGTTCTTC. Its protein product is CASSLTSTYNEQFF.

This sequence joins TRBV29-1 and TRBJ1-1; the D is unclear. This CDR3 has 10 amino acids. The V end was cut by 4 bases, the J end by 12 bases, with 12 bases between. Germline values: CDR1 SQVTM, CDR2 ANQGSEA. Here the CDR3 reads CSVGGGPTFF. In DNA, the CDR3 is TGCAGCGTTGGTGGCGGACCCACTTTCTTT.

V and J are TRBV6-5 and TRBJ2-1, with D perhaps TRBD1 (6 bases). This CDR3 contains 14 residues. V lost 6 bases to trimming and J lost 7 bases, with 16 bases between them. Germline CDR1 reads MNHEY; CDR2 reads SVGAGI. The DNA for the CDR3 is TGTGCCAGCAGGTCAGGGGCACCACTAAATGAGCAGTTCTTC. Protein: CASRSGAPLNEQFF.

This clone was recorded a few times. The rearrangement links TRBV5-1 to TRBJ2-7, with a weak D call TRBD1 (6 bases). From germline, CDR1 is SGHRS and CDR2 YFSETQ. V lost 1 base to trimming and J lost 3 bases, with 8 bases between them. The CDR3 length is 13 residues. The CDR3 is CASSLNRDYEQYF. In DNA form, the CDR3 reads TGCGCCAGCAGCTTGAACAGGGACTACGAGCAGTACTTC. Supplemented by reference TRBV5-1 and TRBJ2-7, the full variable domain reads KAGVTQTPRYLIKTRGQQVTLSCSPISGHRSVSWYQQTPGQGLQFLFEYFSETQRNKGNFPGRFSGRQFSNSRSEMNVSTLELGDSALYLCASSLNRDYEQYFGPGTRLTVT.

The chain recombines TRBV7-2 with TRBJ2-3; a weak D match, TRBD2 (6 bases). The CDR3 has 15 amino acids. CDR1 is SGHTA, CDR2 FQGNSA, per germline. Trimming removed 2 bases from V and 2 bases from J, with 11 bases in between. Here the CDR3 reads CASSLLLAPTDTQYF. The CDR3 DNA reads TGTGCCAGCAGCTTACTGCTAGCGCCCACAGATACGCAGTATTTT.

The chain recombines TRBV30 with TRBJ2-6; no clear D. This CDR3 region has 12 residues. Per germline, CDR1 GTSNPN and CDR2 SVGIG (reference sequence). Deletions cut 0 bases from V and 3 bases from J, with 0 bases between. CDR3 nucleotide sequence: TGTGCCTGGAGTGTTGGGGCCAACGTCCTGACTTTC. Translated: CAWSVGANVLTF. Complete variable domain (other parts from reference TRBV30 and TRBJ2-6): SQTIHQWPATLVQPVGSPLSLECTVEGTSNPNLYWYRQAAGRGLQLLFYSVGIGQISSEVPQNLSASRPQDRQFILSSKKLLLSDSGFYLCAWSVGANVLTFGAGSRLTVL.